This TCR beta chain was sequenced in a study of blood T cell repertoires in COVID-19. Authors' processing steps: Reference gene primers were amplified, and this amplification served to estimate nucleated cell counts. The protocol was immunoSEQ multiplex PCR, while the TCRdb copy is restricted to in-frame clones and leaves out a portion. V, J and clone size derive from that table, while D and trimming were established from the DNA sequence. Of 110,000 or so clones listed, about 89% are singletons. Germline V lookup: CDR1 WNHNN, CDR2 SYGVQD (reference sequence). The CDR3 runs to 13 residues. The trim removed 6 bases at V and 9 bases at J, leaving 9 bases unmatched.

Sequencing input: peripheral blood. The J gene is TRBJ1-2, the V gene TRBV10-1, with 8 bases identical to TRBD1. This sequence was found in a human donor with acute or convalescent COVID-19. The donor label of this sample is uncertain. The CDR3 reads CASSTGTGGRYTF. The CDR3 DNA reads as TGCGCCAGCAGCACCGGGACAGGAGGTCGCTACACCTTC.